One sample yielded the 28 T cell receptor beta chains listed below, sequenced in a study of T cells expressing NK-cell markers. After re-calling the 5' RACE reads, TCRdb lists one entry per CDR3 protein, DNA absent. The data show 550,000 to 600,000 distinct CDR3 sequences, and the top ten clones hold approximately 4%. Source material: blood T cells: a sorted CD56 or NKG2C T cell subset, CD4+ or CD8+ T cells, or bulk PBMC T cells (not recorded which). These receptors originate from a man aged 18 to 35 in good health.

This chain uses TRBV15 with TRBJ2-3; the D gene TCRdb calls, TRBD1, cannot be checked with no DNA. The CDR3 runs 15 residues. Germline CDR1 is LNHNV and CDR2 is YYDKDF (reference sequence). The chain's CDR3 is CATSRDGGITDTQYF.

The J gene is TRBJ2-3, the V gene TRBV12-3 or TRBV12-4; TCRdb's D call of TRBD2 is untestable without DNA. This CDR3 contains 14 residues. Here the CDR3 reads CASRDYINTDTQYF.

The chain combines TRBV24-1 with TRBJ1-2. The CDR3 is 13 amino acids. Germline values: CDR1 KGHDR, CDR2 SFDVKD. CDR3: CATSDPHRNGYTF.

The chain joins TRBV6-2 or TRBV6-3 to TRBJ1-4; the TCRdb D gene call, TRBD1, has no DNA to confirm it. The germline V gene encodes CDR1 MNHEY and CDR2 SVGEGT. The CDR3 runs to 22 residues. The CDR3 spells CASHSISGRNLTGWPTNEKLFF.

The chain carries TRBV20-1 and TRBJ2-3; checking the TCRdb D call of TRBD1 is not possible without DNA. Germline CDR1 and CDR2: DFQATT and SNEGSKA (reference sequence). The CDR3 is 13 amino acids. The CDR3 spells CSASDRTTDTQYF.

The rearrangement uses TRBV30 and TRBJ2-6; with no DNA, the TCRdb D assignment of TRBD1 cannot be verified. Germline loops: CDR1 GTSNPN, CDR2 SVGIG (reference sequence). This CDR3 spans 16 amino acids. The CDR3 region is CAWSLGGSSGANVLTF.

V and J are TRBV7-2 and TRBJ2-7; the D gene TCRdb calls, TRBD1, cannot be checked with no DNA. The length of the CDR3 is 15 residues. Germline CDR1 SGHTA, CDR2 FQGNSA. The CDR3 protein is CASSTRDSRRDEQYF.

J is TRBJ2-3 and V is TRBV11-1; TCRdb names TRBD1, which stays unverified in the absence of DNA. Germline V gene lookup returns CDR1 SGHAT and CDR2 FQDESV (reference sequence). The CDR3 consists of 18 residues. This CDR3 reads CASSAGTGGLRSTDTQYF.

The gene calls are TRBV6-1 and TRBJ2-4; TCRdb picks TRBD2, but there is no DNA to check that call. Per germline, CDR1 MNHNS and CDR2 SASEGT. This CDR3 region has 14 residues. The CDR3 sequence is CASRGVGLLNIQYF.

The chain carries TRBV7-9 and TRBJ2-1; TCRdb returns TRBD2, unconfirmable since there is no DNA. CDR3 length: 17 residues. Germline V CDR1 and CDR2: SEHNR, FQNEAQ (reference sequence). This CDR3 reads CASSLTAGLHRFNEQFF. Filled out from reference TRBV7-9 and TRBJ2-1, the complete variable domain reads DTGVSQNPRHKITKRGQNVTFRCDPISEHNRLYWYRQTLGQGPEFLTYFQNEAQLEKSRLLSDRFSAERPKGSFSTLEIQRTEQGDSAMYLCASSLTAGLHRFNEQFFGPGTRLTVL.

The chain recombines TRBV12-3 or TRBV12-4 with TRBJ2-1. The CDR3 runs 16 residues. This CDR3 is CASSFRQVDSYNEQFF.

The V and J genes are TRBV6-5 and TRBJ2-5; the TCRdb D gene call, TRBD2, has no DNA to confirm it. This CDR3 has 18 residues. CDR1 and CDR2 from the germline V gene are MNHEY and SVGAGI. CDR3 amino acids: CASSSGLAGGAVEETQYF.

J is TRBJ2-1 and V is TRBV11-2; TCRdb selects TRBD2, and the lack of DNA leaves this call unchecked. The CDR3 is made up of 17 amino acids. Germline V lookup: CDR1 SGHAT, CDR2 FQNNGV. The CDR3 reads CASSVATGTSGFHEQFF.

The genes are TRBV2 and TRBJ1-5. The CDR3 covers 15 residues. In germline, CDR1 is SNHLY, CDR2 FYNNEI. The CDR3 sequence is CASSELGPLNQPQHF.

The genes are TRBV6-2 or TRBV6-3 and TRBJ2-7; the D call from TCRdb, TRBD1, cannot be confirmed without DNA. The CDR3 has 13 residues. From germline, CDR1 is MNHEY and CDR2 SVGEGT. This chain's CDR3 is CASMRTGGYEQYF.

The CDR3 sequence: CATLDRGHPYF. The V and J genes are TRBV12-3 or TRBV12-4 and TRBJ2-7; the TCRdb D gene call, TRBD1, has no DNA to confirm it. The CDR3 is made up of 11 amino acids.

The CDR3 reads CASSLREGWYNEQFF. This chain connects TRBV7-9 to TRBJ2-1; absent DNA, TCRdb's TRBD2 call cannot be checked. Per the germline V gene, CDR1 is SEHNR and CDR2 is FQNEAQ (reference sequence). The CDR3 extends over 15 amino acids.

This chain joins TRBV6-5 and TRBJ2-2; checking the TCRdb D call of TRBD2 is not possible without DNA. The CDR3 length is 15 residues. CDR1 is MNHEY, CDR2 SVGAGI, per germline. The CDR3: CASSYSSSLVGELFF.

This sequence joins TRBV7-9 and TRBJ2-1; the D gene TCRdb calls, TRBD2, cannot be checked with no DNA. Germline V gene lookup returns CDR1 SEHNR and CDR2 FQNEAQ (reference sequence). This CDR3 comprises 15 residues. Here the CDR3 reads CASSSTSGGPNEQFF.

The chain has TRBV7-2 and TRBJ2-5; as DNA is missing, the TRBD1 call by TCRdb cannot be tested. The CDR3 consists of 12 residues. Germline V gives CDR1 SGHTA, CDR2 FQGNSA. The CDR3 sequence is CASSPPREAQYF. Filled out from reference TRBV7-2 and TRBJ2-5, the complete variable domain reads GAGVSQSPSNKVTEKGKDVELRCDPISGHTALYWYRQSLGQGLEFLIYFQGNSAPDKSGLPSDRFSAERTGGSVSTLTIQRTQQEDSAVYLCASSPPREAQYFGPGTRLLVL.

This chain joins TRBV4-1 and TRBJ2-1; TCRdb designates TRBD2, a call that cannot be tested without DNA. Germline loops: CDR1 MGHRA, CDR2 YSYEKL. The CDR3 extends over 17 amino acids. The CDR3 reads CASSQEEGPSSYNEQFF.

The CDR3 reads CASSPAAPPYNSPLHF. The J gene is TRBJ1-6, the V gene TRBV27; without DNA, the TCRdb call of TRBD1 cannot be checked. CDR1 and CDR2 from the germline V gene are MNHEY and SMNVEV (reference sequence). The CDR3 covers 16 residues.

The chain has TRBV4-3 and TRBJ2-2; checking the TCRdb D call of TRBD1 is not possible without DNA. This CDR3 is 16 amino acids long. Germline V gene sequence: CDR1 LGHNA, CDR2 YSLEER. The CDR3 sequence is CASSPQGATNTGELFF.

This CDR3 reads CSVEVLAADTQYF. The chain has TRBV29-1 and TRBJ2-3. CDR3 size: 13 residues. Germline loops: CDR1 SQVTM, CDR2 ANQGSEA.

The V and J genes are TRBV11-3 and TRBJ2-1; TCRdb returns TRBD2, unconfirmable since there is no DNA. The CDR3 has 20 residues. Germline CDR1 SGHNT, CDR2 YENEEA. The CDR3 region is CASSLVEGGAGGWEYNEQFF.

The J gene is TRBJ2-7, the V gene TRBV7-2; TCRdb calls TRBD1, which cannot be checked without DNA. The CDR3 has 16 residues. Germline CDR1 and CDR2: SGHTA and FQGNSA. The CDR3 sequence is CASSLGPTQGGYEQYF. The variable domain in full, with the rest retrieved from reference TRBV7-2 and TRBJ2-7, is GAGVSQSPSNKVTEKGKDVELRCDPISGHTALYWYRQSLGQGLEFLIYFQGNSAPDKSGLPSDRFSAERTGGSVSTLTIQRTQQEDSAVYLCASSLGPTQGGYEQYFGPGTRLTVT.

This rearrangement joins TRBV29-1 to TRBJ2-1; TCRdb's D call, TRBD2, is unchecked because there is no DNA. CDR1 SQVTM and CDR2 ANQGSEA come from the germline V gene. This CDR3 has 12 residues. The CDR3 region is CSVELADNEQFF.

The J gene is TRBJ2-7, the V gene TRBV18; the D call of TRBD1 rests on TCRdb alone, since no DNA is present to check it. The CDR3 length is 14 residues. Germline V CDR1 and CDR2: KGHSH, LQKENI. The CDR3 reads CASSPVIQGHEQYF.